This T cell receptor beta chain is from a study of blood T cell repertoires in COVID-19. Overall study: Samples came from the United States, Italy and Spain, spanning acute and convalescent COVID-19. From T cells, B-cell-depleted T cells, or PBMCs came the material, which was cDNA or gDNA.

Source study methods: Reference gene primers were amplified, and this amplification served to estimate nucleated cell counts. Assay: immunoSEQ multiplex PCR; the TCRdb copy retains only in-frame clones and omits some. V, J and clone size are taken as reported in that table, and D and trimming were inferred from the DNA itself. Of 200,000 to 300,000 clones listed, roughly 86% are singletons. Trimming removed 0 bases at V and 7 bases at J, with 11 bases between. CDR3 length: 14 amino acids. The germline V gene has CDR1 SGHRS and CDR2 YFSETQ. The chain is built from TRBV5-1 and TRBJ1-5, with D tentatively TRBD1 (6 bases). The sequenced sample was peripheral blood. The TCR originated in a man between 50 and 59 years old with acute or convalescent COVID-19. CDR3 sequence (DNA): TGCGCCAGCAGCTTGGACGGGGGGCCCCAGCCCCAGCATTTT. Translated: CASSLDGGPQPQHF.